This paragraph reports one T cell receptor beta chain. The data are from a study of blood T cell repertoires in COVID-19. Study context: COVID-19 samples, acute and convalescent, were from the United States, Italy and Spain. The analysed material was cDNA or gDNA that came from T cells, B-cell-depleted T cells, or PBMCs.

Trimming shortened V by 4 bases and J by 4 bases, and 9 bases separated the two germline ends. CDR1 and CDR2 (germline): SGHRS, YFSETQ. This CDR3 spans 12 amino acids. Per the study methods: Reference gene primer amplification gave estimated nucleated cell counts. Profiled with immunoSEQ multiplex PCR; TCRdb holds only in-frame clones, not every one. V and J calls plus clone size are reproduced from that table; the DNA served to infer D and trimming. The sample has some 300,000 clones; approximately 90% are singletons. The TCR originated in a woman in her twenties or thirties who had recovered from COVID-19. This chain uses TRBV5-1 with TRBJ2-7; perhaps TRBD2 as D (6 bases). Specimen: peripheral blood. This chain's CDR3 is CASSTGGYEQYF. The CDR3 DNA reads TGCGCCAGCAGCACTGGAGGGTACGAGCAGTACTTC.